This T cell receptor (beta chain) was sequenced during a study of OX40 agonist ivuxolimab in advanced cancers. Study background: Clinicians treated patients with ivuxolimab, an agonistic anti-OX40 (CD134) antibody. Overall study findings and caveats: Some of the lowest clonal expansion was seen in partial responders at 0.1-3.0 mg/kg.

TCRdb's table, derived via immunoSEQ multiplex PCR, lists solely in-frame clones and lacks some. The table shows about 22,000 clones, with about 87% occurring only once. This clone was detected only a few times. Its antigen remains unknown. V was pared by 2 bases and J by 7 bases, with 14 bases between. Germline-derived CDR1 and CDR2 are SEHNR and FQNEAQ (reference sequence). This CDR3 spans 14 amino acids. Sequenced material: CD4+ or CD8+ T cells sorted from blood, taken in a trial of the OX40 agonist ivuxolimab. The sequence was collected from an adult with an advanced solid tumor such as melanoma, head and neck, liver or kidney cancer. V gene TRBV7-9 combines with J gene TRBJ1-1, with a tentative D call TRBD1 (6 bases). Here the CDR3 DNA reads TGTGCCAGCAGCTTATGTTGCGGGGGCGGTGAAGCTTTCTTT. It yields the protein CASSLCCGGGEAFF.